The T cell receptor beta chain described here comes from a study of cytomegalovirus exposure and HLA in healthy donors. Study-level findings and limits: Cytomegalovirus-associated status was assigned to 150 to 200 TCR beta chains.

V lost 0 bases and J lost 1, with 7 bases in between. The CDR3 sequence is 14 residues long. Germline V lookup: CDR1 LNHNV, CDR2 YYDKDF (reference sequence). This clone was seen a single time. Its antigen is as yet unknown. Amplification used 60 Vbeta primers and 13 Jbeta primers. Sequencing used immunoSEQ multiplex PCR; TCRdb keeps in-frame clones, though not all of them. Of under 250,000 clones listed, 80% to 85% are singletons. The clonotype was recovered from a woman in her thirties or forties in good health and CMV-seronegative. The sequenced sample consisted of PBMCs. The chain links TRBV15 to TRBJ2-7, with D uncertain. CDR3 residues: CATSRDLASYEQYF. CDR3 nucleotide sequence: TGTGCCACCAGCAGAGATTTAGCTTCCTACGAGCAGTACTTC.